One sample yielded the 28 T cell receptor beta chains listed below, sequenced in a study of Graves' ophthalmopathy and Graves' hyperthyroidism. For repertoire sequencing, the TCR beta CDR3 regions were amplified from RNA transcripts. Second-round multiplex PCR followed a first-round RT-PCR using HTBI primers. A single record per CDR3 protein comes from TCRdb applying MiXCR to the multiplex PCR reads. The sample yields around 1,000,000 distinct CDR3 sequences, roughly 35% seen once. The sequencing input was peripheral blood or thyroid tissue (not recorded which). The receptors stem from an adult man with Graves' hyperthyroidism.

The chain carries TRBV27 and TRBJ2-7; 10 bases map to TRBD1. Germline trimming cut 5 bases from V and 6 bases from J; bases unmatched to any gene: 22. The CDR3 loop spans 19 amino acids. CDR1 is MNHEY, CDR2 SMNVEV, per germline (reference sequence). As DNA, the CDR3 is TGTGCCAGCAGTCCCAAAGCTTCTCGTACTTCGACAGGGGGCTCCGAGCAGTACTTC. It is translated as CASSPKASRTSTGGSEQYF.

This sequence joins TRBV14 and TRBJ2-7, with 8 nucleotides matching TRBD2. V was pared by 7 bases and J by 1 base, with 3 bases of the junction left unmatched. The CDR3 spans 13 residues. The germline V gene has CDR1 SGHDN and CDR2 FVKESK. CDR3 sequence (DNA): TGTGCCAGCAACCAGCGGGAGTCCTACGAGCAGTACTTC. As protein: CASNQRESYEQYF.

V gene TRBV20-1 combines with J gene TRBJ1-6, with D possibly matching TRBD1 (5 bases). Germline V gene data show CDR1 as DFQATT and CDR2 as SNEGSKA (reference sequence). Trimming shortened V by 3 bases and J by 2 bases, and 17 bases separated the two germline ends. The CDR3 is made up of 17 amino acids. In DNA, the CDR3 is TGCAGTGCTAGGGTAGCGGGGCAGGGTGCCTATAATTCACCCCTCCACTTT. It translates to CSARVAGQGAYNSPLHF.

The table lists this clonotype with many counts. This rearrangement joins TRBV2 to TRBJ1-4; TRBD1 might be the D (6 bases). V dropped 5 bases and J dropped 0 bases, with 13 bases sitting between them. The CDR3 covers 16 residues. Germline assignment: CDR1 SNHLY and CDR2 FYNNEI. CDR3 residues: CASSPGQLSTNEKLFF. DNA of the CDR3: TGTGCCAGCAGTCCTGGACAGCTCTCAACTAATGAAAAACTGTTTTTT. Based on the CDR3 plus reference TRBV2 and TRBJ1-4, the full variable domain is EPEVTQTPSHQVTQMGQEVILRCVPISNHLYFYWYRQILGQKVEFLVSFYNNEISEKSEIFDDQFSVERPDGSNFTLKIRSTKLEDSAMYFCASSPGQLSTNEKLFFGSGTQLSVL.

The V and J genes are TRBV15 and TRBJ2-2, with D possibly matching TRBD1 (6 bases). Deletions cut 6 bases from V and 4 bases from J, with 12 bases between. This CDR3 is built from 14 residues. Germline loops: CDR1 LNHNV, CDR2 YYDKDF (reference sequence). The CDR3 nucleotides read TGTGCCACCAGTAGTCCACAGGGCACCGGGGAGCTGTTTTTT. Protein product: CATSSPQGTGELFF.

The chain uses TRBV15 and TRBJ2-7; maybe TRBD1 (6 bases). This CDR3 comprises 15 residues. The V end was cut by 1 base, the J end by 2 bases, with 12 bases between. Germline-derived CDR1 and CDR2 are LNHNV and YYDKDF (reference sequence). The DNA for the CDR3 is TGTGCCACCAGCAGAGCTAGGACAGTACCCTACGAGCAGTACTTC. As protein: CATSRARTVPYEQYF.

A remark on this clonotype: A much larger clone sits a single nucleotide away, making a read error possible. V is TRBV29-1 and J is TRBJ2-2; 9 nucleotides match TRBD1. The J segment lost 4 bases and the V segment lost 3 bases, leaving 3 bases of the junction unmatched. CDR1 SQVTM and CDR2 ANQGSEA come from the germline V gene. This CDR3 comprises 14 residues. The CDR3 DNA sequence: TGCAGCGTTGAGTGGGACAGGGTCACCGGGGAGCTGTTTTTT. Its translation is CSVEWDRVTGELFF.

CDR3 nucleotide sequence: TGTGCCAGCAGAGGCGGGCTGCAAACTAATGAAAAACTGTTTTTT. Translated, it gives CASRGGLQTNEKLFF. V and J are TRBV25-1 and TRBJ1-4, with D unresolved. This CDR3 region has 15 residues. Trimming removed 6 bases at V and 1 base at J, with 12 bases between. In germline, CDR1 is MGHDK, CDR2 SYGVNS.

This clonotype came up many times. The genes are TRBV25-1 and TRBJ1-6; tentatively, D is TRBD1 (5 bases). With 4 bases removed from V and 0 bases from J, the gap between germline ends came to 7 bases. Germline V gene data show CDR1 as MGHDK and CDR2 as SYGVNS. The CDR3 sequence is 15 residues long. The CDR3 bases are TGTGCCAGCAGTGGGGGGGTCTCCTATAATTCACCCCTCCACTTT. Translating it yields CASSGGVSYNSPLHF.

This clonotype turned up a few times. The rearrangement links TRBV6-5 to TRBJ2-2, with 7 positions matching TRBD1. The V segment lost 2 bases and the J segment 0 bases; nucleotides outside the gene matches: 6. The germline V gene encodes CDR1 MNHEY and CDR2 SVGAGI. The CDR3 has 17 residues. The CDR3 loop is CASSYEGTVPNTGELFF. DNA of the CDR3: TGTGCCAGCAGTTACGAGGGGACAGTCCCGAACACCGGGGAGCTGTTTTTT.

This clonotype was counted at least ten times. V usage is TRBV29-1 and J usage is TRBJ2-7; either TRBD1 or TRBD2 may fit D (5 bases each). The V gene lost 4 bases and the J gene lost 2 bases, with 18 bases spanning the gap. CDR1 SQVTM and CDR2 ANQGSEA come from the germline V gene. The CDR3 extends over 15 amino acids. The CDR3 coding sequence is TGCAGCGTTGGGACTGGGGGTCGCCGTACCTACGAGCAGTACTTC. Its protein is CSVGTGGRRTYEQYF.

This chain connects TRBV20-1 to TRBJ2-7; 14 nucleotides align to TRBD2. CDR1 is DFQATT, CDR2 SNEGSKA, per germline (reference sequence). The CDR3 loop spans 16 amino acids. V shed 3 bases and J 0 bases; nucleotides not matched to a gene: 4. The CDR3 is CSASSGTSGGSYEQYF. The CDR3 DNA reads TGCAGTGCTAGTAGTGGGACTAGCGGGGGCTCCTACGAGCAGTACTTC.

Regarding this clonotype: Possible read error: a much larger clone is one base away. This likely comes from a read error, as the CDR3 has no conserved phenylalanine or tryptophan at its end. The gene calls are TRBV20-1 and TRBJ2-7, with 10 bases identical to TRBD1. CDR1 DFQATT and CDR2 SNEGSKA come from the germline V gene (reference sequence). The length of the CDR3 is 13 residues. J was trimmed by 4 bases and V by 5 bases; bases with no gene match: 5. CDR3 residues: CSAPGTGEYEQYL. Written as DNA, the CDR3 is TGCAGTGCTCCCGGGACAGGGGAGTACGAGCAGTACCTC.

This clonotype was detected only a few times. DNA for the CDR3: TGTGCCAGCAGTCGAAGTCATAGCAATCAGCCCCAGCATTTT. Translation: CASSRSHSNQPQHF. This chain joins TRBV6-5 and TRBJ1-5; D not certain. Trimming pared 5 bases from V and 0 bases from J, leaving 8 bases between. This CDR3 has 14 residues. Germline V gives CDR1 MNHEY, CDR2 SVGAGI.

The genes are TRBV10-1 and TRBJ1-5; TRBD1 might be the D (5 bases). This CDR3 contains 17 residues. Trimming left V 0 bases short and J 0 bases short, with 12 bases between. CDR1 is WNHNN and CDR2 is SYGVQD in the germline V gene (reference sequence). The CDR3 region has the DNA TGCGCCAGCAGTGAGTCGAACAGGAGAAATAGCAATCAGCCCCAGCATTTT. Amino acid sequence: CASSESNRRNSNQPQHF.

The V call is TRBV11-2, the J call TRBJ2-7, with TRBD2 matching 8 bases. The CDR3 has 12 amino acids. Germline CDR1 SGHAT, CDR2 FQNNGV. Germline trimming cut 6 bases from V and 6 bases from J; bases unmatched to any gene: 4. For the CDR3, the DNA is TGTGCCAGCAGTAGCGGGAATCTCGAGCAGTACTTC. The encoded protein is CASSSGNLEQYF.

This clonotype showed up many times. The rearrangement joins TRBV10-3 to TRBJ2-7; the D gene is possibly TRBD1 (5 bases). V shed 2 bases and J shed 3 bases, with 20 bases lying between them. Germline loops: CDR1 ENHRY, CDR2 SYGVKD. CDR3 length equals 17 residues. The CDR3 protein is CAISETIPGHSDYEQYF. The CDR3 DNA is TGTGCCATCAGTGAGACAATTCCCGGACACAGTGACTACGAGCAGTACTTC.

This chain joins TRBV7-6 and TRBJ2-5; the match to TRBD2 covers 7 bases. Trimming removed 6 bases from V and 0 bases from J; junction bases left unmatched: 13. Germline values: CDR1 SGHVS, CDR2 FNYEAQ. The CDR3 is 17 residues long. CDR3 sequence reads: CASSPSRTRRYQETQYF. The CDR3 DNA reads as TGTGCCAGCAGTCCGAGTCGGACTAGACGGTACCAAGAGACCCAGTACTTC.

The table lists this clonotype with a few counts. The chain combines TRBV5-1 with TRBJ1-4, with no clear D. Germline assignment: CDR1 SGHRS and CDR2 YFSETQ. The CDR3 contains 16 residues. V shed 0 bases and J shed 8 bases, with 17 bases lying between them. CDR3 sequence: CASSLALRAGPEKLFF. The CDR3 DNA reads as TGCGCCAGCAGCTTGGCCCTAAGAGCTGGCCCGGAAAAACTGTTTTTT.

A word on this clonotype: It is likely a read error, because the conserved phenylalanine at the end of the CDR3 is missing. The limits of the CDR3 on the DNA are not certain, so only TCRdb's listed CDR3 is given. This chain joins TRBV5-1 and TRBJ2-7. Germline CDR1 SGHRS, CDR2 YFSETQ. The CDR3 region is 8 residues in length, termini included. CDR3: CASSLGVT.

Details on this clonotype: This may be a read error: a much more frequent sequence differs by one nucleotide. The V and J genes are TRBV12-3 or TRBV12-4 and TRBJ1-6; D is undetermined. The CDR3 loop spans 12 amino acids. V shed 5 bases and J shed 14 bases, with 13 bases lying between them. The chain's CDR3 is CASSPENVALHF. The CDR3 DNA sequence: TGTGCCAGCAGTCCCGAAAATGTGGCCCTCCACTTT.

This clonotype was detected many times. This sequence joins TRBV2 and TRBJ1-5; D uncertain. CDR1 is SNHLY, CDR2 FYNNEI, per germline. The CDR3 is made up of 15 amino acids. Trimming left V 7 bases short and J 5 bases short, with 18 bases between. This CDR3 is CASIRDMIGYQPQHF. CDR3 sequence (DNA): TGTGCCAGCATCCGAGATATGATCGGGTATCAGCCCCAGCATTTT.

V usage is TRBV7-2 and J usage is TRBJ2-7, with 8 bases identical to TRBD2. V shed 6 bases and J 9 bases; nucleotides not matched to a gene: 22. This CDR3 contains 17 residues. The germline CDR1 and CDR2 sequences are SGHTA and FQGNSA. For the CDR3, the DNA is TGTGCCAGCAGTTTAACGGGCGGGGGGTCACATCCTACGAGGCAGTACTTC. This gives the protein CASSLTGGGSHPTRQYF.

This CDR3 is CASSIRGHASNQPQHF. The CDR3, as DNA: TGTGCCAGTAGTATAAGAGGACACGCAAGCAATCAGCCCCAGCATTTT. V usage is TRBV19 and J usage is TRBJ1-5, with D possibly TRBD1 on 5 matching bases. Germline V CDR1 and CDR2: LNHDA, SQIVND (reference sequence). V was cut by 2 bases and J by 1 base, with 12 bases left in between. The CDR3 is made up of 16 amino acids.

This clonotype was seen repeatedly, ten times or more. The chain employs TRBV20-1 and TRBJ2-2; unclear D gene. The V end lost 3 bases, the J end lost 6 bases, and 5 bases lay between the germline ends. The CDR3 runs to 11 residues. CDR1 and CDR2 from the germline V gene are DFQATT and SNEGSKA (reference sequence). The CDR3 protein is CSARGSGELFF. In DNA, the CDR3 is TGCAGTGCTAGGGGTTCCGGGGAGCTGTTTTTT.

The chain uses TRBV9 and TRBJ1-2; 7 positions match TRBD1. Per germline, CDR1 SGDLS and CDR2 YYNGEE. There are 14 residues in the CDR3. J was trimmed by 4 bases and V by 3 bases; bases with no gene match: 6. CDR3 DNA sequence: TGTGCCAGCAGCGGACAGGGCACCGGCTATGGCTACACCTTC. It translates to CASSGQGTGYGYTF.

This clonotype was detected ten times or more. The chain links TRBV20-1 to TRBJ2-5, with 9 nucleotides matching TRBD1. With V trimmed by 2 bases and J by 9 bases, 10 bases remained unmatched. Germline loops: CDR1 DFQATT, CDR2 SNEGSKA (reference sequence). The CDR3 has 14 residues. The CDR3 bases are TGCAGTGCTAGACCCGGACAGGGGCCTGCGGCCCAGTACTTC. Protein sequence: CSARPGQGPAAQYF.

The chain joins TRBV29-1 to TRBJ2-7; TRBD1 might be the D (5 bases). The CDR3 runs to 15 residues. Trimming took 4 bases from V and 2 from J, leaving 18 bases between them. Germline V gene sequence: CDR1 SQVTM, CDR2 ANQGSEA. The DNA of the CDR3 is TGCAGCGTTGTAAAGGGCCCCGACAGTACCTACGAGCAGTACTTC. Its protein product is CSVVKGPDSTYEQYF.